This T cell receptor (beta chain) emerged from a study of beta chain features in type 1 diabetes. General observations from the study: A cDNA-based sequencing approach could over-represent cells with high TCR expression.

V was pared by 1 base and J by 6 bases, with 13 bases between. CDR1 LGHNA and CDR2 YSLEER come from the germline V gene. This CDR3 region has 15 residues. Expressed TCRB transcripts got sequenced, as all isolated RNA was reverse transcribed. Sequenced by immunoSEQ multiplex PCR; TCRdb stores in-frame clones only, minus some. This sample has hundreds of thousands of clones, with roughly an eighth found just once. CD4+ cells of the naive, central memory, regulatory and stem cell-like memory types were sorted via CD45RO/CCR7/CD25/CD127/CD95/CD27. This clone was counted a few times. What it recognizes is unknown.

The TCR was taken from a man between 18 and 29 years old in good health. The sample comprised naive CD4+ T cells from blood. The chain is built from TRBV4-3 and TRBJ1-5, with D possibly TRBD1 on 5 matching bases. CDR3 sequence (DNA): TGCGCCAGCAGCCAAGGTCGAGGGGAGGGTCAGCCCCAGCATTTT. Translated, it gives CASSQGRGEGQPQHF.